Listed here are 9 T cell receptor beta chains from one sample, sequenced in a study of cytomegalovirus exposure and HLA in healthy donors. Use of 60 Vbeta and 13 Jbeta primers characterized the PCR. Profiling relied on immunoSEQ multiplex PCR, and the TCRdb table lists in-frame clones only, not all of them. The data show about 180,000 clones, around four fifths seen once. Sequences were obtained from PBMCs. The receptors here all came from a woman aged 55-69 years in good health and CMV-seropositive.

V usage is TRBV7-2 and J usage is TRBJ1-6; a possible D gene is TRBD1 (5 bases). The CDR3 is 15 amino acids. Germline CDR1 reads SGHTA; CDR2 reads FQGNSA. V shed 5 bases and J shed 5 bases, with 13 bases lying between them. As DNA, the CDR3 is TGTGCCAGCAGCCTCGGGGGACGGGATAATTCACCCCTCCACTTT. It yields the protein CASSLGGRDNSPLHF.

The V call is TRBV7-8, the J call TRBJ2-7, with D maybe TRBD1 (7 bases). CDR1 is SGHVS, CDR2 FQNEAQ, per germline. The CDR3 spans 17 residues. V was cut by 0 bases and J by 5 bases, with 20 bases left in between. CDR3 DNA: TGTGCCAGCAGCTTAGCGGTCGTGACAGGGACTTCCCACGAGCAGTACTTC. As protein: CASSLAVVTGTSHEQYF.

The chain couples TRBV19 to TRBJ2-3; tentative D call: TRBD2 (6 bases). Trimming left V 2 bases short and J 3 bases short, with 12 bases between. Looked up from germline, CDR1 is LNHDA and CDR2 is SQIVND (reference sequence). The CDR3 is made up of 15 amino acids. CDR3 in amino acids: CASSILGSGTDTQYF. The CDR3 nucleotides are TGTGCCAGTAGTATACTCGGGAGTGGAACAGATACGCAGTATTTT.

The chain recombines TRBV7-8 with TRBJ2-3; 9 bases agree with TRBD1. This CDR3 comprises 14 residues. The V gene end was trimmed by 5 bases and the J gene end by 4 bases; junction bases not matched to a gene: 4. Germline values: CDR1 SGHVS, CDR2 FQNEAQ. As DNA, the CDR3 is TGTGCCAGCAGCAAGACAGGGGGAGCAGATACGCAGTATTTT. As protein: CASSKTGGADTQYF.

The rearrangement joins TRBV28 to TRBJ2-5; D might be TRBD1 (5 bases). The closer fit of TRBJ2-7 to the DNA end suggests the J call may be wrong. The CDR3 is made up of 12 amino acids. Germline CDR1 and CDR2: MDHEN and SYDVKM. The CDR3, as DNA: TGTGCCAGCAGCCCCCAGGGCTACGAGCAGTACTTC. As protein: CASSPQGYEQYF.

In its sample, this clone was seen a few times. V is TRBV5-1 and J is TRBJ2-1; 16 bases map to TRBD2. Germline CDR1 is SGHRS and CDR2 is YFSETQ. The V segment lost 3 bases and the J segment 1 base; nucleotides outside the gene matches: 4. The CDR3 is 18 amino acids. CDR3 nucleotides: TGCGCCAGCAGCTACGGGACTAGCGGGGGGGCATCCTACAATGAGCAGTTCTTC. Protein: CASSYGTSGGASYNEQFF.

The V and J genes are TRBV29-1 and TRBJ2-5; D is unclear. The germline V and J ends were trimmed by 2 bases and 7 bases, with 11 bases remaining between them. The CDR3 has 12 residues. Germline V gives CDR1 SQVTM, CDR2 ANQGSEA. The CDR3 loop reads CSVENTGGTQYF. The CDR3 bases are TGCAGCGTTGAAAACACGGGTGGGACCCAGTACTTC.

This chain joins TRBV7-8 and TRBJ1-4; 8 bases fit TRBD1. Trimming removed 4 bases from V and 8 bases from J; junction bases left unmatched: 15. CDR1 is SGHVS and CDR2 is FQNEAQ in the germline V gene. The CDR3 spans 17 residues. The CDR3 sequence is CASSSWTGPGSEEKLFF. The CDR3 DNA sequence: TGTGCCAGCAGCTCATGGACAGGGCCGGGGTCAGAGGAAAAACTGTTTTTT.

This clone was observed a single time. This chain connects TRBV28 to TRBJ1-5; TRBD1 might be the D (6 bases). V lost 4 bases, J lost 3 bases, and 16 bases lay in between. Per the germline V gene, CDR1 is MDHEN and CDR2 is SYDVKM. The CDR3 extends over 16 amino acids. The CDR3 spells CASSSARRQVNQPQHF. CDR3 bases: TGTGCCAGCAGTTCTGCTCGAAGACAGGTCAATCAGCCCCAGCATTTT.